Each of the 15 T cell receptor beta chains below was sequenced from the same sample in a study of cytomegalovirus exposure and HLA in healthy donors. PCR employed 60 Vbeta and 13 Jbeta primers. Profiled with immunoSEQ multiplex PCR; TCRdb holds only in-frame clones, not every one. The table records roughly 190,000 clones, 60% to 80% of them present only once. Source material: PBMCs. All receptors derive from a man in his forties or fifties in good health and CMV-seronegative.

This chain uses TRBV5-4 with TRBJ2-3, with 9 bases identical to TRBD1. In germline, CDR1 is SGHNT, CDR2 YYREEE (reference sequence). CDR3 length: 15 amino acids. V dropped 4 bases and J dropped 2; count of bases not matched to a gene: 5. CDR3 sequence reads: CASSLDRGYTDTQYF. The CDR3 nucleotides are TGTGCCAGCAGCCTGGACAGGGGCTACACAGATACGCAGTATTTT.

V is TRBV15 and J is TRBJ2-1; TRBD2 matches at 10 bases. The germline gives CDR1 LNHNV, CDR2 YYDKDF (reference sequence). The CDR3 covers 15 residues. Unmatched junction bases numbered 5, after V lost 3 bases and J lost 6 bases. CDR3 DNA sequence: TGTGCCACCAGCAGGGGAGCGGGAGGGCCCAATGAGCAGTTCTTC. It specifies CATSRGAGGPNEQFF. Combining the CDR3 with reference TRBV15 and TRBJ2-1 gives the whole variable domain DAMVIQNPRYQVTQFGKPVTLSCSQTLNHNVMYWYQQKSSQAPKLLFHYYDKDFNNEADTPDNFQSRRPNTSFCFLDIRSPGLGDTAMYLCATSRGAGGPNEQFFGPGTRLTVL.

In DNA, the CDR3 is TGTGCCAGCAGCTTAGGACTACCTAGCACAGATACGCAGTATTTT. Its protein is CASSLGLPSTDTQYF. The V call is TRBV7-2, the J call TRBJ2-3; D may be TRBD2 (5 bases). V shed 1 base and J shed 0 bases, with 8 bases lying between them. Germline CDR1 reads SGHTA; CDR2 reads FQGNSA. The CDR3 runs to 15 residues.

V usage is TRBV11-2 and J usage is TRBJ1-6; D remains unclear. Trimming removed 1 base at V and 6 bases at J, with 7 bases between. Germline values: CDR1 SGHAT, CDR2 FQNNGV. The CDR3 length is 14 residues. The CDR3 DNA follows: TGTGCCAGCAGCTTAGTCCCGGGTAATTCACCCCTCCACTTT. Translating gives CASSLVPGNSPLHF.

This clone was counted only a few times. V and J are TRBV5-4 and TRBJ1-5, with TRBD1 matching over 12 bases. Germline CDR1 is SGHNT and CDR2 is YYREEE (reference sequence). The CDR3 contains 13 residues. The trim removed 9 bases at V and 5 bases at J, leaving 3 bases unmatched. The DNA for the CDR3 is TGTGCCACCGGGACAGGGGGCGATCAGCCCCAGCATTTT. Its translation: CATGTGGDQPQHF.

The chain recombines TRBV5-1 with TRBJ2-7; D perhaps matches TRBD2 (5 bases). The V and J ends lost 0 bases and 0 bases respectively, with 7 bases between them. CDR1 is SGHRS, CDR2 YFSETQ, per germline. The CDR3 contains 14 residues. This chain's CDR3 is CASSLGTYSYEQYF. The CDR3 DNA follows: TGCGCCAGCAGCTTGGGGACTTACTCCTACGAGCAGTACTTC.

The chain couples TRBV5-6 to TRBJ2-1; D is perhaps TRBD2 (6 bases). Per the germline V gene, CDR1 is SGHDT and CDR2 is YYEEEE. This CDR3 comprises 14 residues. Trimming removed 1 base at V and 1 base at J, with 6 bases between. The CDR3 DNA sequence: TGTGCCAGCAGCTTGCGGGGGTCCTACAATGAGCAGTTCTTC. Its protein is CASSLRGSYNEQFF. Filled out from reference TRBV5-6 and TRBJ2-1, the complete variable domain reads DAGVTQSPTHLIKTRGQQVTLRCSPKSGHDTVSWYQQALGQGPQFIFQYYEEEERQRGNFPDRFSGHQFPNYSSELNVNALLLGDSALYLCASSLRGSYNEQFFGPGTRLTVL.

This chain links TRBV4-1 with TRBJ2-7; unclear D gene. Deletions cut 1 base from V and 3 bases from J, with 7 bases between. The CDR3 is 13 amino acids. In germline, CDR1 is MGHRA, CDR2 YSYEKL. The CDR3 DNA follows: TGCGCCAGCAGCCAAGGTATAGACTACGAGCAGTACTTC. Translated, it gives CASSQGIDYEQYF.

The CDR3 region is CASSSDSWERNTEAFF. CDR3 in DNA: TGCGCCAGCAGCTCGGACAGTTGGGAGCGGAACACTGAAGCTTTCTTT. J is TRBJ1-1 and V is TRBV5-1, with D possibly matching TRBD1 (6 bases). Germline V gene sequence: CDR1 SGHRS, CDR2 YFSETQ. The CDR3 is 16 amino acids. Trimming took 3 bases from V and 1 from J, leaving 16 bases between them.

The CDR3 sequence: CASSPPDRGTAGELFF. Written as DNA, the CDR3 is TGTGCCAGCAGCCCTCCGGACAGGGGTACCGCCGGGGAGCTGTTTTTT. The rearrangement joins TRBV9 to TRBJ2-2, with 9 bases lining up with TRBD1. The CDR3 covers 16 residues. Germline CDR1 and CDR2: SGDLS and YYNGEE. The V gene end was trimmed by 4 bases and the J gene end by 6 bases; junction bases not matched to a gene: 10.

The V and J genes are TRBV10-3 and TRBJ2-3; no firm D call. From germline, CDR1 is ENHRY and CDR2 SYGVKD. V lost 8 bases, J lost 1 base, and 7 bases lay in between. The CDR3 spans 12 residues. The CDR3 loop reads CAIGRGTDTQYF. The CDR3 nucleotides are TGTGCCATCGGCCGGGGCACAGATACGCAGTATTTT.

This clone was counted only a few times. The genes are TRBV5-1 and TRBJ1-4, with a possible D match to TRBD1 (6 bases). CDR1 is SGHRS and CDR2 is YFSETQ in the germline V gene. The length of the CDR3 is 15 residues. Trimming took off 4 bases at V and 5 bases at J, with 15 bases between the two ends. For the CDR3, the DNA is TGCGCCAGCAGCGGGAAGGACAGCTTAAATGAAAAACTGTTTTTT. As protein: CASSGKDSLNEKLFF.

The chain recombines TRBV28 with TRBJ2-5; 8 bases line up with TRBD2. V lost 3 bases to trimming and J lost 3 bases; unmatched junction nucleotides: 0. This CDR3 is 13 amino acids long. The germline gives CDR1 MDHEN, CDR2 SYDVKM. CDR3 protein: CASSFGGEETQYF. CDR3 DNA sequence: TGTGCCAGCAGTTTCGGGGGGGAAGAGACCCAGTACTTC.

This chain uses TRBV4-2 with TRBJ1-1; a weak D match, TRBD1 (6 bases). This CDR3 is 15 amino acids long. V lost 0 bases to trimming and J lost 0 bases, with 8 bases between them. In germline, CDR1 is LGHNA, CDR2 YNFKEQ. CDR3: CASSQDRTVNTEAFF. CDR3 sequence (DNA): TGTGCCAGCAGCCAAGATAGGACAGTGAACACTGAAGCTTTCTTT.

This clone came up a few times. This chain links TRBV7-7 with TRBJ2-5, with 7 bases that match TRBD1. The V gene end was trimmed by 5 bases and the J gene end by 5 bases; junction bases not matched to a gene: 2. CDR3 length: 12 residues. Germline lookup yields CDR1 SSHAT and CDR2 FNYEAQ (reference sequence). The CDR3 coding sequence is TGTGCCAGCAGCAAACAGGGGGAGACCCAGTACTTC. Protein: CASSKQGETQYF.